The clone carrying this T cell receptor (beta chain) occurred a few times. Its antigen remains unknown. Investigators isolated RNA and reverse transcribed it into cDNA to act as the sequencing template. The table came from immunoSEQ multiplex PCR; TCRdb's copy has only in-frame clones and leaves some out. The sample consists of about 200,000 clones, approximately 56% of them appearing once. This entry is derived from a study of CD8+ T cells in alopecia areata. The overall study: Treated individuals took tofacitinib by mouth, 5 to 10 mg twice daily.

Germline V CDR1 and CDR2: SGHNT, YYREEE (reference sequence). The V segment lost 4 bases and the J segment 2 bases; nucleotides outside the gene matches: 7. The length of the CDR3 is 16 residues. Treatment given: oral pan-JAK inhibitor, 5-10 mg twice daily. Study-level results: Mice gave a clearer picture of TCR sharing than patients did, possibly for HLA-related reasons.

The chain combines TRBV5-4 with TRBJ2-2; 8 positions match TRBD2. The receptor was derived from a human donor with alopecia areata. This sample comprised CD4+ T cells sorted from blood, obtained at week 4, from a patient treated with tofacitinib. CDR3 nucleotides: TGTGCCAGCAGCCCTCAACTAGCGGTAAACACCGGGGAGCTGTTTTTT. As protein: CASSPQLAVNTGELFF.